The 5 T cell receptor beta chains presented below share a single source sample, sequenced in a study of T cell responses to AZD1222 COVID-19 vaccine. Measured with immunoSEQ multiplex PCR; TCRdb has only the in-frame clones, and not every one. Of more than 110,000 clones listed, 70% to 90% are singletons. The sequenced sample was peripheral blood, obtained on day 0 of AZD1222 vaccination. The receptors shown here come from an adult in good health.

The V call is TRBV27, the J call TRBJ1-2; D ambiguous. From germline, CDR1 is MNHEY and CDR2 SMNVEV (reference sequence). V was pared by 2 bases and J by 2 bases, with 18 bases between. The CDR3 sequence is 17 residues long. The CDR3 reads CASSLEGPRILNYGYTF. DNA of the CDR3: TGTGCCAGCAGTTTAGAGGGCCCTAGAATTCTGAACTATGGCTACACCTTC.

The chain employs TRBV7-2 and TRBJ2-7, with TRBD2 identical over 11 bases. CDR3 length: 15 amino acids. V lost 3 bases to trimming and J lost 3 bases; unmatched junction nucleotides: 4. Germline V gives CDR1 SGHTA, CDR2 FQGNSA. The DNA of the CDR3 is TGTGCCAGCAGCTTGTCCGGGACTAGCGGCTACGAGCAGTACTTC. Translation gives CASSLSGTSGYEQYF.

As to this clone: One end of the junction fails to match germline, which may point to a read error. The CDR3: CASNLGQENTEAFF. CDR3 in DNA: TGTGCCAGCAACTTGGGACAAGAGAACACTGAAGCTTTCTTT. V is TRBV5-4 and J is TRBJ1-1, with D possibly matching TRBD1 (6 bases). Germline values: CDR1 SGHNT, CDR2 YYREEE (reference sequence). The CDR3 spans 14 residues.

CDR3 sequence (DNA): TGCGCCAGCAGCCAAGATATTGACGGATACTCTGGAAACACCATATATTTT. Translation: CASSQDIDGYSGNTIYF. The chain combines TRBV4-1 with TRBJ1-3; D is ambiguous. This CDR3 is built from 17 residues. V was clipped by 0 bases and J by 0 bases, with 12 bases between them. Germline V gives CDR1 MGHRA, CDR2 YSYEKL.

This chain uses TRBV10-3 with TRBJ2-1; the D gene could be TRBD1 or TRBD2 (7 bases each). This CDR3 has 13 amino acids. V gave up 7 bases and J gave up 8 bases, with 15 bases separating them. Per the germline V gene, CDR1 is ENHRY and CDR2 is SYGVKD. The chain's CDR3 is CAITKGGGDEQFF. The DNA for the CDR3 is TGTGCCATCACCAAGGGAGGGGGCGATGAGCAGTTCTTC.